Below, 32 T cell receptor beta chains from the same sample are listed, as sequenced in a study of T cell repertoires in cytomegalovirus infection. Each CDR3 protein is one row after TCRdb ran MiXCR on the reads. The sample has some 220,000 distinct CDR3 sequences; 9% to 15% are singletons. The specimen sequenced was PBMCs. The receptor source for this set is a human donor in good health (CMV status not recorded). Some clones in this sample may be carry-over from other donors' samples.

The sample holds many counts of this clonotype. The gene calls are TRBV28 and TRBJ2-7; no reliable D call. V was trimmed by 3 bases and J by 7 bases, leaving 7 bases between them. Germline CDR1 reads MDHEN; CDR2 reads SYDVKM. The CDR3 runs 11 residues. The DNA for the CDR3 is TGTGCCAGCAGTTTGGGTAGGGAGCAGTACTTC. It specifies CASSLGREQYF. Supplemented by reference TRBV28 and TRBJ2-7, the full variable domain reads DVKVTQSSRYLVKRTGEKVFLECVQDMDHENMFWYRQDPGLGLRLIYFSYDVKMKEKGDIPEGYSVSREKKERFSLILESASTNQTSMYLCASSLGREQYFGPGTRLTVT.

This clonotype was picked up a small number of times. CDR3 bases: TGTGCCAGCAGCGTAGAGGCTCGATCGTACCAAGAGACCCAGTACTTC. This codes for CASSVEARSYQETQYF. This chain joins TRBV9 and TRBJ2-5; D remains ambiguous. Trimming took 0 bases from V and 0 from J, leaving 12 bases between them. Germline V gene sequence: CDR1 SGDLS, CDR2 YYNGEE. The CDR3 has 16 amino acids.

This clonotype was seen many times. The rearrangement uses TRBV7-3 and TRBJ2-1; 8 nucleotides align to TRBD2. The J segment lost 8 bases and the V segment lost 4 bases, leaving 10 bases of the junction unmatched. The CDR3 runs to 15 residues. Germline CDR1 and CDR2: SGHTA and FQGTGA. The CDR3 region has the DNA TGTGCCAGCAGCTCTAGGACTAGCCCTGGTTATGAGCAGTTCTTC. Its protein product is CASSSRTSPGYEQFF. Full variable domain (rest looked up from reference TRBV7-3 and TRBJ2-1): GAGVSQTPSNKVTEKGKYVELRCDPISGHTALYWYRQSLGQGPEFLIYFQGTGAADDSGLPNDRFFAVRPEGSVSTLKIQRTERGDSAVYLCASSSRTSPGYEQFFGPGTRLTVL.

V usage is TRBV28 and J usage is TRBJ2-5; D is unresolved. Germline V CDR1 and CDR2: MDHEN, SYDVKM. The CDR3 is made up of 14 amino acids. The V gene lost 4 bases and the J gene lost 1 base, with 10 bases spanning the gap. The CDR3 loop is CASSSPQPQETQYF. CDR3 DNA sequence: TGTGCCAGCAGTTCCCCCCAACCCCAAGAGACCCAGTACTTC.

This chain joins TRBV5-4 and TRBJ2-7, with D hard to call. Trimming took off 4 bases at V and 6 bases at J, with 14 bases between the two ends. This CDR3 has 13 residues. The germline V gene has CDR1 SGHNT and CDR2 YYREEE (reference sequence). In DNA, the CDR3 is TGTGCCAGCAGCGTGGAAGAGCTGGGCGAGCAGTACTTC. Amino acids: CASSVEELGEQYF.

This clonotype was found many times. This CDR3 reads CASSLGGAGGTEAFF. CDR3 DNA: TGTGCCAGCAGCTTAGGGGGGGCGGGGGGCACTGAAGCTTTCTTT. The chain uses TRBV7-2 and TRBJ1-1; a weak D match, TRBD1 (6 bases). CDR3 length: 15 residues. Germline V gene lookup returns CDR1 SGHTA and CDR2 FQGNSA. V dropped 1 base and J dropped 4 bases, with 13 bases sitting between them.

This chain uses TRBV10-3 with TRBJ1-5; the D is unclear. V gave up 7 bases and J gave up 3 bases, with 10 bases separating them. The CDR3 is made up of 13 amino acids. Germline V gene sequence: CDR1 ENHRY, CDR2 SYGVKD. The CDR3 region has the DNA TGTGCCATCAACAGAGCTCTCAATCAGCCCCAGCATTTT. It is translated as CAINRALNQPQHF.

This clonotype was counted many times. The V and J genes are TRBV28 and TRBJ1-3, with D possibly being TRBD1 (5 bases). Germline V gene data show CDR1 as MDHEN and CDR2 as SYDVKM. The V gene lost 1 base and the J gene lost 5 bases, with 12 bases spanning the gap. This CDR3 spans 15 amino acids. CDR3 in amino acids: CASSLSRDRRNTIYF. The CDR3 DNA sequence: TGTGCCAGCAGTTTATCCCGGGACCGAAGAAACACCATATATTTT.

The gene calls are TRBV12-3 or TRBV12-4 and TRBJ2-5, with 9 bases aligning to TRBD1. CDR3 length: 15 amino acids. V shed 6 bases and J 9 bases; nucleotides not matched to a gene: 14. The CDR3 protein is CASSPTGGPQGAQYF. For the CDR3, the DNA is TGTGCCAGCAGCCCGACAGGGGGGCCTCAAGGGGCCCAGTACTTC.

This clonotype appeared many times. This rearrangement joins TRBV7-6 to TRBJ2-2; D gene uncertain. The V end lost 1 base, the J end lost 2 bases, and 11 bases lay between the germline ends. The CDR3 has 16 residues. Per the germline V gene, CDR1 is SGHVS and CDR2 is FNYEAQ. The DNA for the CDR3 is TGTGCCAGCAGCTTAGGTTCGGCAGGAAACACCGGGGAGCTGTTTTTT. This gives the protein CASSLGSAGNTGELFF.

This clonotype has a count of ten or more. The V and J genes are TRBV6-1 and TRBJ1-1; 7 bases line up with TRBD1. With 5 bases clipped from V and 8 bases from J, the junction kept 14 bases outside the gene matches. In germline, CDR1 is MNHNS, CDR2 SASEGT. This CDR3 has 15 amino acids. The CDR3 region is CASSSRQGSLSEAFF. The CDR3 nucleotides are TGTGCCAGCAGTTCCCGACAGGGCAGCCTCTCCGAAGCTTTCTTT.

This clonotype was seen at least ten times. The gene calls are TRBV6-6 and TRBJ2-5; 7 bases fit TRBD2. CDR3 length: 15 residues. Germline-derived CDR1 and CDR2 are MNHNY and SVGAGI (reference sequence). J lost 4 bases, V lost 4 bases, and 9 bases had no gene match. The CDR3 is CASSSEGLVVETQYF. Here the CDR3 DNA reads TGTGCCAGCAGTTCGGAAGGACTAGTCGTAGAGACCCAGTACTTC.

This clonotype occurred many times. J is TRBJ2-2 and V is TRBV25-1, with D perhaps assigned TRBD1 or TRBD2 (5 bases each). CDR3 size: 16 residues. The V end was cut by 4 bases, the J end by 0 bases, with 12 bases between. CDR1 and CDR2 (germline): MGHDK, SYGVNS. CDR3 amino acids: CASSASGRANTGELFF. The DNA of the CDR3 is TGTGCCAGCAGTGCTTCGGGGCGAGCGAACACCGGGGAGCTGTTTTTT. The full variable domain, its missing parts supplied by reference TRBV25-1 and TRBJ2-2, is EADIYQTPRYLVIGTGKKITLECSQTMGHDKMYWYQQDPGMELHLIHYSYGVNSTEKGDLSSESTVSRIRTEHFPLTLESARPSHTSQYLCASSASGRANTGELFFGEGSRLTVL.

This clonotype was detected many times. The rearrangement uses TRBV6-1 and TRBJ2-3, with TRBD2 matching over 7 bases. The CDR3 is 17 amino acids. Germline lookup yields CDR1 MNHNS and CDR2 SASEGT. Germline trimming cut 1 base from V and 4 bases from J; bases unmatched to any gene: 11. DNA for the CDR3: TGTGCCAGCAGTGAAGTTCCCCTGGGGGGGAGGGCAGATACGCAGTATTTT. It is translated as CASSEVPLGGRADTQYF.

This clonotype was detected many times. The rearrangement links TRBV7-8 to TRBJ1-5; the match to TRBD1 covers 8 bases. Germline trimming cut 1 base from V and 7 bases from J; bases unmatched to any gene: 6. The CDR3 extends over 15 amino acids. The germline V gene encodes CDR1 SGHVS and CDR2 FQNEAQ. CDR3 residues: CASSLDVNRGQPQHF. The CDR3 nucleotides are TGTGCCAGCAGCTTAGATGTGAACAGGGGGCAGCCCCAGCATTTT.

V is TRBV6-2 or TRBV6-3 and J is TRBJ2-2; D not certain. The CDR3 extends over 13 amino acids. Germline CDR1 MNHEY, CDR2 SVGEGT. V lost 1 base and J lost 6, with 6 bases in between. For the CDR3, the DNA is TGTGCCAGCAGTTACTTGCAGGCCGGGGAGCTGTTTTTT. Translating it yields CASSYLQAGELFF.

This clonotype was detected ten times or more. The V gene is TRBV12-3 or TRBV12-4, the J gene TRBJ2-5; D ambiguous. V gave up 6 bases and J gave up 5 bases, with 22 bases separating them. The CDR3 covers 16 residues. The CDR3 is CASSPRRHGNEETQYF. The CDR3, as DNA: TGTGCCAGCAGCCCCCGAAGACACGGTAATGAGGAGACCCAGTACTTC.

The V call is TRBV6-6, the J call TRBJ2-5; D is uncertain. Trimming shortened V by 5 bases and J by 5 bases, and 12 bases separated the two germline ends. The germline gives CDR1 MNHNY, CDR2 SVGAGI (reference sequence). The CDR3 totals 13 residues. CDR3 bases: TGTGCCAGCAGTCGGACGGCGGCGGAGACCCAGTACTTC. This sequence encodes CASSRTAAETQYF.

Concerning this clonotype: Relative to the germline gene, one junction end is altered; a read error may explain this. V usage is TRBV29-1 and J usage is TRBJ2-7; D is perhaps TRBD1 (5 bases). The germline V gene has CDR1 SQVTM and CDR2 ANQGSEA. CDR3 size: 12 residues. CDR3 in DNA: TGCAGCGTAGAAGGGGCCGATTACGAGCAGTACTTC. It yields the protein CSVEGADYEQYF.

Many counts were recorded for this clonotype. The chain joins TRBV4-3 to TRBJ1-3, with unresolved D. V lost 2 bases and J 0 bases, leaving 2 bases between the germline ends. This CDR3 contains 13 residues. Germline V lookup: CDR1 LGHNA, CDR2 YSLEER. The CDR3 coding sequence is TGCGCCAGCAGCCAAACCTCTGGAAACACCATATATTTT. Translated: CASSQTSGNTIYF.

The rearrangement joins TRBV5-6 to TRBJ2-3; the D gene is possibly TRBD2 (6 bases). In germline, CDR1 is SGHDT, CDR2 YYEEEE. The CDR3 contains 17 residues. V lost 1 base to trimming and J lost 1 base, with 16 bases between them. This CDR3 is CASSLRVWRGGTDTQYF. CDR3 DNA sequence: TGTGCCAGCAGCTTGCGGGTATGGCGGGGCGGCACAGATACGCAGTATTTT.

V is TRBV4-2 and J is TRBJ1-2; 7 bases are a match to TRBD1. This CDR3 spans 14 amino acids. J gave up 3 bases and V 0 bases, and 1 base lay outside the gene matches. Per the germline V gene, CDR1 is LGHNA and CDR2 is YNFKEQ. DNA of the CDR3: TGTGCCAGCAGCCAAGAGGGGACAGACTATGGCTACACCTTC. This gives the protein CASSQEGTDYGYTF.

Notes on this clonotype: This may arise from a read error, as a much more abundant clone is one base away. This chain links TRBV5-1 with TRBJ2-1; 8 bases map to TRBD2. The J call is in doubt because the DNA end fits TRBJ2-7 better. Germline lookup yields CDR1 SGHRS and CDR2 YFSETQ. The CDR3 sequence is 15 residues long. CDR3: CASSLAGDTYNEQYF. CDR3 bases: TGCGCCAGCAGCTTAGCGGGAGATACCTACAATGAGCAGTACTTC.

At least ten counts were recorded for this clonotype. The DNA of the CDR3 is TGTGCCAGCAGCTTAGCCCCAGACATGAACACTGAAGCTTTCTTT. It translates to CASSLAPDMNTEAFF. The chain uses TRBV7-2 and TRBJ1-1; D remains unclear. CDR3 length: 15 amino acids. V dropped 0 bases and J dropped 0 bases, with 8 bases sitting between them. CDR1 SGHTA and CDR2 FQGNSA come from the germline V gene.

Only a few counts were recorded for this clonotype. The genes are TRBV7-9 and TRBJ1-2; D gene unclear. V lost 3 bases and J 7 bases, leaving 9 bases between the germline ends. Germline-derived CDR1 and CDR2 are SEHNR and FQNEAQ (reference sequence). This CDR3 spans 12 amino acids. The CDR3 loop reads CASSFVEAGYTF. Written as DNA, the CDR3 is TGTGCCAGCAGCTTCGTCGAAGCTGGCTACACCTTC.

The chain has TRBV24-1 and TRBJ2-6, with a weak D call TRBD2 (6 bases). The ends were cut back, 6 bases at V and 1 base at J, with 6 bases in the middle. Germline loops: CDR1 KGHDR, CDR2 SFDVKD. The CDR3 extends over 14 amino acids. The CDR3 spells CATSRGSGANVLTF. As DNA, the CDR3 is TGTGCCACCAGTCGGGGGTCTGGGGCCAACGTCCTGACTTTC.

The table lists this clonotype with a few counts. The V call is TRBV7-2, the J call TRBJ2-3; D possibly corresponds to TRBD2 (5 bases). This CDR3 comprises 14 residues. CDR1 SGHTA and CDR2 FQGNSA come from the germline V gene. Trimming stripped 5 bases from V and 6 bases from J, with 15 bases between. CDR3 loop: CASSPMEAGDTQYF. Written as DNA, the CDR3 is TGTGCCAGCAGCCCCATGGAGGCCGGGGATACGCAGTATTTT.

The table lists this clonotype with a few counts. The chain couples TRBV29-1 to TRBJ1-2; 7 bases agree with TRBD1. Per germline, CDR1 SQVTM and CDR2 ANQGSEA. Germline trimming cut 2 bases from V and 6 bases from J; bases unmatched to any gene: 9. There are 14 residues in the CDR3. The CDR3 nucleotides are TGCAGCGTTGAAAGAGAGACAGGGTCGGATGGCTACACCTTC. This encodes CSVERETGSDGYTF.

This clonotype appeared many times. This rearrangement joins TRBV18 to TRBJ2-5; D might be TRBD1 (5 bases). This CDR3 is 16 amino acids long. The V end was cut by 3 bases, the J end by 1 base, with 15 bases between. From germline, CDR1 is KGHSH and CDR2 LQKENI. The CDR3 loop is CASSPSSTGLQETQYF. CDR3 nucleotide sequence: TGTGCCAGCTCACCGAGTTCCACAGGCCTCCAAGAGACCCAGTACTTC.

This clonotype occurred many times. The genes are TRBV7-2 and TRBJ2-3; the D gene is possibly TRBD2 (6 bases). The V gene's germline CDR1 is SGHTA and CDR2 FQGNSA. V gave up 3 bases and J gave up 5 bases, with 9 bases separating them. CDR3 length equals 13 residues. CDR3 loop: CASSLPGRDTQYF. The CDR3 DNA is TGTGCCAGCAGCTTGCCCGGGAGAGATACGCAGTATTTT.

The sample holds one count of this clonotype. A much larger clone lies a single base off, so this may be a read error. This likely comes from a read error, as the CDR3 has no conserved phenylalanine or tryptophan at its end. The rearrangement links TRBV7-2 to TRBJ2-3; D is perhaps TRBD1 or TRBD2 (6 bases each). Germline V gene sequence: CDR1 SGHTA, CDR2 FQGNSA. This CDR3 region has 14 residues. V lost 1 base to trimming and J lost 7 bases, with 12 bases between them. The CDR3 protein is CASSLEEGGYTQYL. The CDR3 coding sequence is TGTGCCAGCAGCTTAGAGGAGGGGGGCTATACGCAGTATCTT.

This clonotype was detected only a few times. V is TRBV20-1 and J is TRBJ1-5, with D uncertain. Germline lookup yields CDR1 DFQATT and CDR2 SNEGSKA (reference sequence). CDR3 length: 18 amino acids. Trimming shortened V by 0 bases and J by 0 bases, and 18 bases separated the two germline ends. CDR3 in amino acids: CSARDGDRRLYSNQPQHF. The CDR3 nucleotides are TGCAGTGCTAGAGATGGGGATAGGCGCCTATATAGCAATCAGCCCCAGCATTTT.